Shown below are 6 T cell receptor beta chains from a single sample sequenced in a study of siplizumab effects on memory and regulatory T cells. Produced via immunoSEQ multiplex PCR; TCRdb's table is partial and in-frame only. The sample contains about 63,000 clones, roughly 80% of which appear only once. The specimen sequenced was memory CD4+ T cells sorted from blood. These receptors all stem from a human donor in good health.

The gene calls are TRBV5-4 and TRBJ2-7; D is perhaps TRBD1 or TRBD2 (6 bases each). Germline CDR1 SGHNT, CDR2 YYREEE (reference sequence). The CDR3 has 17 residues. The V end was cut by 3 bases, the J end by 3 bases, with 22 bases between. CDR3 DNA: TGTGCCAGCAGCTCCGCCGGTTTCAGGGGAGGACTCTACGAGCAGTACTTC. Translation gives CASSSAGFRGGLYEQYF.

The CDR3 here is CASSQGTLISGANVLTF. CDR3 sequence (DNA): TGCGCCAGCAGCCAGGGGACGTTGATCTCTGGGGCCAACGTCCTGACTTTC. J is TRBJ2-6 and V is TRBV5-1, with D perhaps TRBD1 (6 bases). Germline V lookup: CDR1 SGHRS, CDR2 YFSETQ. The length of the CDR3 is 17 residues. The V and J ends lost 4 bases and 0 bases respectively, with 14 bases between them.

J is TRBJ1-2 and V is TRBV7-8, with D perhaps matching TRBD1 (6 bases). Trimming removed 5 bases at V and 2 bases at J, with 12 bases between. The CDR3 runs to 14 residues. The V gene's germline CDR1 is SGHVS and CDR2 FQNEAQ. The CDR3 DNA sequence: TGTGCCAGCAGCCTCACGAGGGGGAACTATGGCTACACCTTC. Translating it yields CASSLTRGNYGYTF.

The rearrangement joins TRBV7-9 to TRBJ2-7; D is perhaps TRBD1 (6 bases). Trimming left V 4 bases short and J 6 bases short, with 16 bases between. The germline V gene encodes CDR1 SEHNR and CDR2 FQNEAQ (reference sequence). This CDR3 contains 14 residues. The CDR3 spells CASSSDSQTSEQYF. For the CDR3, the DNA is TGTGCCAGCAGCTCGGACAGTCAAACCTCCGAGCAGTACTTC.

The chain links TRBV19 to TRBJ2-2, with 11 bases identical to TRBD1. Trimming removed 3 bases from V and 6 bases from J; junction bases left unmatched: 0. Germline CDR1 reads LNHDA; CDR2 reads SQIVND (reference sequence). The CDR3 is 14 amino acids. For the CDR3, the DNA is TGTGCCAGTAGTATGGGACAGGGGGCCGGGGAGCTGTTTTTT. This translates into CASSMGQGAGELFF. Full variable domain (remainder filled in from reference TRBV19 and TRBJ2-2): DGGITQSPKYLFRKEGQNVTLSCEQNLNHDAMYWYRQDPGQGLRLIYYSQIVNDFQKGDIAEGYSVSREKKESFPLTVTSAQKNPTAFYLCASSMGQGAGELFFGEGSRLTVL.

This sequence joins TRBV7-2 and TRBJ2-2; D gene unclear. V shed 1 base and J shed 4 bases, with 10 bases lying between them. This CDR3 comprises 15 residues. Germline V CDR1 and CDR2: SGHTA, FQGNSA. For the CDR3, the DNA is TGTGCCAGCAGCTTAGATAGGGCGCCCACCGGGGAGCTGTTTTTT. Protein product: CASSLDRAPTGELFF.